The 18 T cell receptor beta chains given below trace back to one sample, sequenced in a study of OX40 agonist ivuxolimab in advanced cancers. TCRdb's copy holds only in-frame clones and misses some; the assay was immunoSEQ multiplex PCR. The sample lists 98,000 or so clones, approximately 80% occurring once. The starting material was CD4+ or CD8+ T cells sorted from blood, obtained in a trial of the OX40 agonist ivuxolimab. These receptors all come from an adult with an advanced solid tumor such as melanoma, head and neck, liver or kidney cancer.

The chain's CDR3 is CASRFFRGTGANVLTF. As DNA, the CDR3 is TGTGCCAGCAGATTTTTCAGGGGCACTGGGGCCAACGTCCTGACTTTC. V gene TRBV28 combines with J gene TRBJ2-6, with D possibly TRBD1 on 6 matching bases. Germline V gives CDR1 MDHEN, CDR2 SYDVKM. The CDR3 consists of 16 residues. Deletions cut 6 bases from V and 2 bases from J, with 14 bases between.

The CDR3 loop reads CASGTSRNINEQFF. Here the CDR3 DNA reads TGTGCCAGCGGTACTAGCCGGAACATCAATGAGCAGTTCTTC. The chain joins TRBV2 to TRBJ2-1, with TRBD2 as a possible D gene (6 bases). The V and J ends lost 8 bases and 6 bases respectively, with 17 bases between them. CDR1 is SNHLY and CDR2 is FYNNEI in the germline V gene. The CDR3 consists of 14 residues.

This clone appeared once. CDR3 sequence (DNA): TGCGCCAGCAGCAAAGGGACAGGAGGGCTACGCTACAATGAGCAGTTCTTC. It translates to CASSKGTGGLRYNEQFF. This sequence joins TRBV10-1 and TRBJ2-1; 8 bases are shared with TRBD1. This CDR3 contains 17 residues. Germline assignment: CDR1 WNHNN and CDR2 SYGVQD (reference sequence). J was trimmed by 3 bases and V by 6 bases; bases with no gene match: 13.

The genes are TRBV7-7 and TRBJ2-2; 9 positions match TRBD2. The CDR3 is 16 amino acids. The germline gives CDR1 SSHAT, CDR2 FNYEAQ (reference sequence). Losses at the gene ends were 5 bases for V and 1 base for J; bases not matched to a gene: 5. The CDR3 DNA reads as TGTGCCAGCAGCCGACAACTAGCGGGGAACACCGGGGAGCTGTTTTTT. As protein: CASSRQLAGNTGELFF.

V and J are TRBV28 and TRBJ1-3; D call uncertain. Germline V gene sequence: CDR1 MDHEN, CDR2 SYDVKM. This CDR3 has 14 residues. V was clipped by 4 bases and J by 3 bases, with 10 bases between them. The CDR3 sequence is CASSWAAYGNTIYF. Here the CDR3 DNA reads TGTGCCAGCAGTTGGGCGGCCTATGGAAACACCATATATTTT.

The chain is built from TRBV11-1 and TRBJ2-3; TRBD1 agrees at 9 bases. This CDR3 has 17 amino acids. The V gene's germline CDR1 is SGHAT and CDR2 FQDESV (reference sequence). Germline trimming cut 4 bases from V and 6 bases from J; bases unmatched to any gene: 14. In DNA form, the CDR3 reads TGTGCCAGCAGCTCGGGACAGGGTTGGCGGGGGAAGGATACGCAGTATTTT. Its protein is CASSSGQGWRGKDTQYF.

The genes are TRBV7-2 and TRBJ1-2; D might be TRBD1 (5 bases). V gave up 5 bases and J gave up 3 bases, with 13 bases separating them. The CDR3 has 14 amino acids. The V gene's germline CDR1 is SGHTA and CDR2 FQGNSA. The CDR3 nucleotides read TGTGCCAGCAGCCAGGGAGGTATCGACTATGGCTACACCTTC. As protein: CASSQGGIDYGYTF. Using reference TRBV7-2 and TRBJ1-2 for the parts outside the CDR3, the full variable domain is GAGVSQSPSNKVTEKGKDVELRCDPISGHTALYWYRQSLGQGLEFLIYFQGNSAPDKSGLPSDRFSAERTGGSVSTLTIQRTQQEDSAVYLCASSQGGIDYGYTFGSGTRLTVV.

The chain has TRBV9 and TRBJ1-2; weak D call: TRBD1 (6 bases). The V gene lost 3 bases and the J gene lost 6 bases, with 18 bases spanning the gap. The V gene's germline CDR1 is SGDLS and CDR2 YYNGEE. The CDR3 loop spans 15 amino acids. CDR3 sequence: CASSGPEGGRNGYTF. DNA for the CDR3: TGTGCCAGCAGCGGTCCCGAGGGGGGAAGGAATGGCTACACCTTC.

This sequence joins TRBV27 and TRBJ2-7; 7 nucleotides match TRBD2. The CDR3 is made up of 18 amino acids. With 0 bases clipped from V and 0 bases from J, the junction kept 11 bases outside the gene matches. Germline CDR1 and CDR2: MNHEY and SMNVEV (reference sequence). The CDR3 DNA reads TGTGCCAGCAGTTTATCTTTGGCTACTAGCGCCACCTCCTACGAGCAGTACTTC. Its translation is CASSLSLATSATSYEQYF.

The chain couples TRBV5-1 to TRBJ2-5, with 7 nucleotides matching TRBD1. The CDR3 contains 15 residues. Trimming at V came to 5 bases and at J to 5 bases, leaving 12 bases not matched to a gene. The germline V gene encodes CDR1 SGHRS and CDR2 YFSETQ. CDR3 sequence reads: CASSPGQVGLETQYF. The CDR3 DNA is TGCGCCAGCAGTCCCGGACAGGTTGGCCTCGAGACCCAGTACTTC.

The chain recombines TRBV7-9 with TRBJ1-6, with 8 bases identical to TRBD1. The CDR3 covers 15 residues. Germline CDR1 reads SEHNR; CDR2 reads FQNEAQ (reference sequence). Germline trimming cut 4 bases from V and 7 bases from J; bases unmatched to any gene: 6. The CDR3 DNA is TGTGCCAGCAGCTCGCTCACAGGGGGAAATTCACCCCTCCACTTT. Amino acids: CASSSLTGGNSPLHF.

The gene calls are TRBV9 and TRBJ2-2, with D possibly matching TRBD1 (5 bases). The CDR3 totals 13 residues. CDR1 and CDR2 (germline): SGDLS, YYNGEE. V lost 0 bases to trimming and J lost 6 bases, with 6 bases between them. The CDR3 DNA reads TGTGCCAGCAGCGTAGAGGGGTCCGGGGAGCTGTTTTTT. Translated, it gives CASSVEGSGELFF.

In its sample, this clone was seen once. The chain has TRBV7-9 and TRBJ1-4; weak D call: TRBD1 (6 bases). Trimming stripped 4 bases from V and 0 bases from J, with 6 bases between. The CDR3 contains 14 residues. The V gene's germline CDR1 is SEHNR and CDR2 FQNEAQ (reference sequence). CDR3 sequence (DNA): TGTGCCAGCAGCTACAGGGCAACTAATGAAAAACTGTTTTTT. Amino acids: CASSYRATNEKLFF. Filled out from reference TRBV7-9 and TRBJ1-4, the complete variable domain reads DTGVSQNPRHKITKRGQNVTFRCDPISEHNRLYWYRQTLGQGPEFLTYFQNEAQLEKSRLLSDRFSAERPKGSFSTLEIQRTEQGDSAMYLCASSYRATNEKLFFGSGTQLSVL.

CDR3 bases: TGTGCCTCAGTTGGGACAGCCTACGAGCAGTACTTC. Translation gives CASVGTAYEQYF. The chain employs TRBV30 and TRBJ2-7; 7 bases align to TRBD1. The V and J ends lost 7 bases and 2 bases, in that order; junction bases with no gene match: 5. This CDR3 comprises 12 residues. CDR1 is GTSNPN and CDR2 is SVGIG in the germline V gene (reference sequence).

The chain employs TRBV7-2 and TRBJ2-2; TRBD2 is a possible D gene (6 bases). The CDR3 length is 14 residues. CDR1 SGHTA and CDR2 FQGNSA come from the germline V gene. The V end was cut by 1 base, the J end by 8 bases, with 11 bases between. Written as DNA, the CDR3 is TGTGCCAGCAGCTTAGATCCTAGCGCGGGGGAGCTGTTTTTT. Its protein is CASSLDPSAGELFF.

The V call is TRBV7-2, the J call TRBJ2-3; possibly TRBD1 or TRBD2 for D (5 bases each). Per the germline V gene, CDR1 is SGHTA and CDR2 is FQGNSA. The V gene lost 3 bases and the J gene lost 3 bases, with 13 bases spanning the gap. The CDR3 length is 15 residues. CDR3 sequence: CASSFSGAGTDTQYF. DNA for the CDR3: TGTGCCAGCAGCTTCTCCGGGGCCGGGACAGATACGCAGTATTTT.

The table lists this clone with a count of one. CDR3 in DNA: TGTGCCAGCAGCTACCGGGGATATAATTCACCCCTCCACTTT. This sequence encodes CASSYRGYNSPLHF. The chain carries TRBV6-6 and TRBJ1-6; D is ambiguous. With 6 bases removed from V and 4 bases from J, the gap between germline ends came to 10 bases. This CDR3 comprises 14 residues. Germline V gives CDR1 MNHNY, CDR2 SVGAGI (reference sequence).

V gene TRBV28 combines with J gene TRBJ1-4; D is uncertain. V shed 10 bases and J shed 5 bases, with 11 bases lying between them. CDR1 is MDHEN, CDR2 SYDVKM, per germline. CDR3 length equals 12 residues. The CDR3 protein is CATGQLNEKLFF. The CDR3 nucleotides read TGTGCCACGGGCCAGTTAAATGAAAAACTGTTTTTT.